The next 17 T cell receptor beta chains were all read from a single sample in a study of T-cell memory formation after mild COVID-19 listed by TCRdb under 2021. Library prep was done by 5' RACE. For sequencing, an Illumina NovaSeq 6000 was employed. Using fastp at Q25 and MiXCR, TCRdb reprocessed the public reads and kept productive beta chains. Records with the same CDR3 protein are collapsed into one entry carrying the most frequent genes and DNA. The sample table shows 190,000 or so distinct CDR3 sequences, and about 22% are seen once. The top ten clonotypes cover approximately 22% of the sample. Sequencing was carried out using PBMCs or a T cell subset sorted from them (not recorded which). The receptors derive from an adult woman who had mild COVID-19 (a few samples of this study predate the infection). The sample titles of this study are shuffled in the database, so cell type and time point are left out; the donor was told from shared clones.

V gene TRBV7-6 combines with J gene TRBJ2-2; D is possibly TRBD1 (5 bases). The CDR3 has 13 amino acids. The V gene lost 5 bases and the J gene lost 6 bases, with 10 bases spanning the gap. The germline CDR1 and CDR2 sequences are SGHVS and FNYEAQ. As DNA, the CDR3 is TGTGCCAGCAGCCCCAGGGAACCCGGGGAGCTGTTTTTT. Translation gives CASSPREPGELFF.

The DNA for the CDR3 is TGTGCCAGCAGCTTAGAGGTCGGACTAGCGGTTTACGAGCAGTACTTC. This sequence encodes CASSLEVGLAVYEQYF. The rearrangement uses TRBV7-8 and TRBJ2-7, with 10 bases identical to TRBD2. V dropped 1 base and J dropped 4; count of bases not matched to a gene: 7. This CDR3 spans 16 amino acids. Germline CDR1 reads SGHVS; CDR2 reads FQNEAQ.

The chain uses TRBV4-1 and TRBJ2-7, with D hard to call. Germline V CDR1 and CDR2: MGHRA, YSYEKL. Trimming stripped 1 base from V and 5 bases from J, with 6 bases between. CDR3 length equals 12 residues. The CDR3 region has the DNA TGCGCCAGCAGCCAAGTCGGAAACGAGCAGTACTTC. It is translated as CASSQVGNEQYF.

This chain uses TRBV5-4 with TRBJ2-7; 8 bases line up with TRBD1. There are 14 residues in the CDR3. Per the germline V gene, CDR1 is SGHNT and CDR2 is YYREEE (reference sequence). Trimming at V came to 1 base and at J to 5 bases, leaving 5 bases not matched to a gene. CDR3 protein: CASSLSDRVHEQYF. CDR3 nucleotide sequence: TGTGCCAGCAGCTTGTCGGACAGGGTTCACGAGCAGTACTTC.

This CDR3 reads CASSGTSSEQYF. DNA for the CDR3: TGTGCCAGCTCCGGGACTAGTAGCGAGCAGTACTTC. J is TRBJ2-7 and V is TRBV21-1; TRBD2, the D gene given by the table, was not confirmed from the DNA. TRBV21-1 is a pseudogene. This CDR3 is 12 amino acids long.

V is TRBV18 and J is TRBJ2-6; no reliable D call. CDR3 length: 15 residues. V lost 6 bases, J lost 0 bases, and 9 bases lay in between. Germline V gene lookup returns CDR1 KGHSH and CDR2 LQKENI. The CDR3 spells CASSTDNSGANVLTF. In DNA form, the CDR3 reads TGTGCCAGCTCTACCGACAACTCTGGGGCCAACGTCCTGACTTTC. Drawing the rest from reference TRBV18 and TRBJ2-6, the complete variable domain is NAGVMQNPRHLVRRRGQEARLRCSPMKGHSHVYWYRQLPEEGLKFMVYLQKENIIDESGMPKERFSAEFPKEGPSILRIQQVVRGDSAAYFCASSTDNSGANVLTFGAGSRLTVL.

The rearrangement joins TRBV15 to TRBJ2-7, with 7 bases that match TRBD1. Trimming removed 6 bases from V and 0 bases from J; junction bases left unmatched: 8. Germline CDR1 and CDR2: LNHNV and YYDKDF (reference sequence). The CDR3 is made up of 15 amino acids. CDR3 in amino acids: CATRLTGTASYEQYF. DNA for the CDR3: TGTGCCACCAGACTTACGGGGACAGCCTCCTACGAGCAGTACTTC. Drawing the rest from reference TRBV15 and TRBJ2-7, the complete variable domain is DAMVIQNPRYQVTQFGKPVTLSCSQTLNHNVMYWYQQKSSQAPKLLFHYYDKDFNNEADTPDNFQSRRPNTSFCFLDIRSPGLGDTAMYLCATRLTGTASYEQYFGPGTRLTVT.

The rearrangement links TRBV7-8 to TRBJ1-5; TRBD1 matches 11 bases. Germline assignment: CDR1 SGHVS and CDR2 FQNEAQ. After removal of 5 bases from V and 11 bases from J, the junction contained 11 bases not matched to a gene. This CDR3 is 15 amino acids long. The CDR3 DNA sequence: TGTGCCAGCAGCCCAGGATGGGACAGGGGGTCGTCCCAGCATTTT. This translates into CASSPGWDRGSSQHF.

This clonotype has a handful of counts. The chain uses TRBV7-3 and TRBJ2-3; 10 nucleotides match TRBD2. This CDR3 is built from 15 residues. Germline V lookup: CDR1 SGHTA, CDR2 FQGTGA. After removal of 4 bases from V and 0 bases from J, the junction contained 1 base not matched to a gene. The CDR3 reads CASSSSGGSTDTQYF. The CDR3 DNA sequence: TGTGCCAGCAGCTCTAGCGGGGGAAGCACAGATACGCAGTATTTT.

The chain combines TRBV19 with TRBJ2-1; tentatively, D is TRBD2 (6 bases). This CDR3 has 12 residues. V lost 7 bases to trimming and J lost 8 bases, with 12 bases between them. The germline gives CDR1 LNHDA, CDR2 SQIVND (reference sequence). CDR3 nucleotide sequence: TGTGCCAGTAAATTTAGCGGCGATGAGCAGTTCTTC. Residues: CASKFSGDEQFF.

This clonotype has just a few counts. The chain combines TRBV7-8 with TRBJ2-2; 7 bases fit TRBD1. This CDR3 is 14 amino acids long. The V and J ends lost 11 bases and 1 base, in that order; junction bases with no gene match: 7. Germline values: CDR1 SGHVS, CDR2 FQNEAQ. The CDR3, as DNA: TGTGCCGCGTCCGGGACAGAGAACACCGGGGAGCTGTTTTTT. Protein product: CAASGTENTGELFF.

The chain is built from TRBV27 and TRBJ2-3; D uncertain. CDR1 is MNHEY and CDR2 is SMNVEV in the germline V gene (reference sequence). Trimming cost V 2 bases and J 0 bases, with 9 bases left between them. The CDR3 runs to 15 residues. The chain's CDR3 is CASSLLGISTDTQYF. The CDR3 region has the DNA TGTGCCAGCAGTTTACTGGGGATTAGCACAGATACGCAGTATTTT.

The chain uses TRBV30 and TRBJ1-4; D unresolved. The CDR3 is made up of 12 amino acids. CDR1 is GTSNPN, CDR2 SVGIG, per germline (reference sequence). V was trimmed by 1 base and J by 8 bases, leaving 8 bases between them. CDR3 sequence: CAWSELGEKLFF. The CDR3 bases are TGTGCCTGGAGTGAACTTGGCGAAAAACTGTTTTTT.

With respect to this clonotype: The conserved closing phenylalanine or tryptophan is absent in this CDR3, likely reflecting a read error. V gene TRBV9 combines with J gene TRBJ2-7, with 7 bases identical to TRBD1. V shed 3 bases, J shed 2 bases, and the junction held 5 bases outside the gene matches. The CDR3 length is 14 residues. Germline V gene lookup returns CDR1 SGDLS and CDR2 YYNGEE. The CDR3 DNA follows: TGTGCCAGCAGCGCAGGGGACAGTACCTACGAGCAGTACTTA. This codes for CASSAGDSTYEQYL.

In this sample, this clonotype turned up a few times. V and J are TRBV12-3 or TRBV12-4 and TRBJ2-7, with D perhaps matching TRBD1 (6 bases). CDR3 length equals 15 residues. Trimming removed 1 base from V and 3 bases from J, with 13 bases in between. The DNA of the CDR3 is TGTGCCAGCAGTTTAGGCTCCTGGGGGCTCTACGAGCAGTACTTC. It encodes CASSLGSWGLYEQYF.

This clonotype was detected ten times or more. V usage is TRBV12-3 or TRBV12-4 and J usage is TRBJ2-1; D is ambiguous. The CDR3 spans 13 residues. Trimming took off 3 bases at V and 8 bases at J, with 11 bases between the two ends. In nucleotides, the CDR3 is TGTGCCAGCAGTTTCGCCACTCCCCATGAGCAGTTCTTC. Protein: CASSFATPHEQFF.

This sequence joins TRBV6-5 and TRBJ2-7, with 8 bases aligning to TRBD1. This CDR3 has 12 amino acids. Looked up from germline, CDR1 is MNHEY and CDR2 is SVGAGI. Unmatched junction bases numbered 6, after V lost 11 bases and J lost 3 bases. As DNA, the CDR3 is TGTGCCGCTCGGACAGGGAACTACGAGCAGTACTTC. Protein: CAARTGNYEQYF.